The present TCR beta chain was sequenced within a study of response to subunit inactivated influenza vaccine. General study findings and limits: The authors suggested that few new T cells are recruited per seasonal influenza vaccination.

This clonotype was seen only a few times. Its specificity is unknown. The CDR3 runs 17 residues. The ends lost 7 bases at V and 2 bases at J; junction bases unmatched: 10. Germline V CDR1 and CDR2: WSHSY, SAAADI. MiXCR was run by TCRdb on the RT-PCR reads, yielding one entry per CDR3 protein. This sample has 550,000 to 650,000 distinct CDR3 sequences, with approximately 12% found just once. The genes are TRBV10-2 and TRBJ2-6, with 8 bases fitting TRBD1. Sequencing used PBMCs from blood, obtained on the day of vaccination. The receptor was isolated from a man aged 45-65 years who received an inactivated influenza vaccine. The chain's CDR3 is CASTRDRGHTGANVLTF. CDR3 DNA: TGCGCCAGCACCCGCGACAGGGGCCACACTGGGGCCAACGTCCTGACTTTC.